This T cell receptor beta chain was identified during a study of pediatric ulcerative colitis. The germline V gene encodes CDR1 SEHNR and CDR2 FQNEAQ (reference sequence). The CDR3 extends over 12 amino acids. In regard to this clone: The germline gene is not matched at one end of the junction; a read error may be the cause.

This table comes from immunoSEQ multiplex PCR, and its TCRdb copy is limited to in-frame clones, with some not included. In the table there are over a thousand clones, approximately 87% of which are singletons. This sequence was found in a boy under 18 with severe ulcerative colitis. This sequence joins TRBV7-9 and TRBJ1-5; D is perhaps TRBD1 (5 bases). Sequenced sample: blood. The CDR3 is CASSLGVGSQHF. Here the CDR3 DNA reads TGTGCCAGCAGTTTAGGGGTAGGGTCCCAGCATTTT. Drawing the rest from reference TRBV7-9 and TRBJ1-5, the complete variable domain is DTGVSQNPRHKITKRGQNVTFRCDPISEHNRLYWYRQTLGQGPEFLTYFQNEAQLEKSRLLSDRFSAERPKGSFSTLEIQRTEQGDSAMYLCASSLGVGSQHFGDGTRLSIL.